These T cell receptor beta chains were read from a single sample in a study of blood T cells in healthy people across ages. TCRdb ran MiXCR on the 5' RACE reads and lists one entry per CDR3 protein. The sample consists of hundreds of thousands of distinct CDR3 sequences, roughly 60% of them appearing once. Sequencing was carried out using blood. The receptors come from a man younger than 45 in good health. CDR3s include the opening cysteine and the closing phenylalanine or tryptophan. Each record gives: clone size, V gene, D gene, J gene, CDR3 DNA, CDR3 protein. D genes are given only for firm matches. The size field is filled for only some rows; it gives once, few, many or a size class.

-	TRBV6-6	-	TRBJ2-7	TGTGCCAGCCAAAGCTCCTACGAGCAGTACTTC	CASQSSYEQYF
-	TRBV9	TRBD1	TRBJ1-4	TGTGCCAGCAGCGCAGGGGGTGGAGAAAAACTGTTTTTT	CASSAGGGEKLFF
-	TRBV20-1	-	TRBJ2-5	TGCAGTGCTAGAGATGCGACAGTCTGTGAGCAGTACTTC	CSARDATVCEQYF
-	TRBV6-1	-	TRBJ1-1	TGTGCCAGCAGTCCCAGGGACCTCACTGAAGCTTTCTTT	CASSPRDLTEAFF
-	TRBV27	-	TRBJ2-7	TGTGCCAGCAGTTTCCGACGCCCCTACGAGCAGTACTTC	CASSFRRPYEQYF
-	TRBV18	TRBD2	TRBJ2-7	TGTGCCAGCTCACCAGGATCGGGGGGACTAGCGGGACGGAATGAGCAGTACTTC	CASSPGSGGLAGRNEQYF
few	TRBV6-7	-	TRBJ2-7	TGTGCCAGCAGTTATAAACAGGGAGGCTGTAGGGAGCAGTACTTC	CASSYKQGGCREQYF
few	TRBV29-1	-	TRBJ2-3	TGCAGCGTTGACGGGATTAGCACAGATACGCAGTATTTT	CSVDGISTDTQYF
once	TRBV11-1	-	TRBJ2-1	TGTGCCAGCACGCGCTCCAGCTCCTACAATGAGCAGTTCTTC	CASTRSSSYNEQFF
few	TRBV15	TRBD1	TRBJ2-1	TGTGCCACCAGCGAGCGGACAGGTAGCTCCTACAATGAGCAGTTCTTC	CATSERTGSSYNEQFF
-	TRBV3-1	-	TRBJ2-1	TGTGCCAGCAGCCCCAATTTCAATGGGCAGTTCTTC	CASSPNFNGQFF
-	TRBV7-7	TRBD2	TRBJ2-1	TGTGCTAGCAGCTTAGCGTCAGGCCCAGGCCAGGGACTAAGAGGGCATGAGCAGTTCTTC	CASSLASGPGQGLRGHEQFF
-	TRBV28	-	TRBJ2-7	TGTGCCACCCTAGGGGGGAACGAGCAGTACTTC	CATLGGNEQYF
-	TRBV4-2	-	TRBJ2-1	TGTGCCAGCACCGCAGTCGTGGGGTACAATGAGCAGTTCTTC	CASTAVVGYNEQFF
-	TRBV3-1	-	TRBJ2-7	TGTGCCAGCAGCCAAGCCAATTTCCCGTTGCGCTACGAGCAGTACTTC	CASSQANFPLRYEQYF
once	TRBV18	-	TRBJ2-1	TGTGCCAGCTCAAAGGGGCTAGAAGTCAATGAGCAGTTCTTC	CASSKGLEVNEQFF
few	TRBV7-3	-	TRBJ1-6	TGTGCCAGCAGCTCAGGGGAGGTTGGATCACCCCTCCACTTT	CASSSGEVGSPLHF
few	TRBV7-9	-	TRBJ2-5	TGTGCCAGCAGGCCTCGGGTTAGCGGCGAAGAGACCCAGTACTTC	CASRPRVSGEETQYF
-	TRBV7-3	-	TRBJ2-5	TGTGCCAGCAGCTTATCGACAGAGGGTAACCAGTACTTC	CASSLSTEGNQYF
-	TRBV3-1	TRBD2	TRBJ2-1	TGTGCCAGCAGCCCAGGGACTAGCGGGAACCATGGGGAGCAGTTCTTC	CASSPGTSGNHGEQFF
once	TRBV28	TRBD2	TRBJ2-7	TGTGCCAGCACCCCCGTTCGGGCGGGAGACGACGAGCAGTACTTC	CASTPVRAGDDEQYF
-	TRBV29-1	-	TRBJ2-5	TGCAGCGTTGATTCGGAGGTTGAGACCCAGTACTTC	CSVDSEVETQYF
-	TRBV6-5	-	TRBJ2-5	TGTGCCAGCAGTTACTCCGTTACTGAGGAGACCCAGTACTTC	CASSYSVTEETQYF
-	TRBV29-1	-	TRBJ2-3	TGCAGCGTGGGGGATTTACGGGCGGCTAGACGCACAGATACGCAGTATTTT	CSVGDLRAARRTDTQYF
few	TRBV29-1	-	TRBJ2-1	TGCAGCGTTGAAGATCGGGCCTCCTACAATGAGCAGTTCTTC	CSVEDRASYNEQFF
-	TRBV20-1	TRBD2	TRBJ2-5	TGCAGTGCCCAAGCGGGGGGGGAGGAGACCCAGTACTTC	CSAQAGGEETQYF
few	TRBV5-5	-	TRBJ1-2	TGTGCCAGCAGCGGGCACAGAACCTATGGCTACACCTTC	CASSGHRTYGYTF
few	TRBV7-9	-	TRBJ2-1	TGTGCCAGCAGCTCTTCGGGAGCCGACAATGAGCAGTTCTTC	CASSSSGADNEQFF
-	TRBV6-5	TRBD1	TRBJ2-7	TGTGCTAGCAGTTACCGACAGGGCTTCTCCTACGAGCAGTACTTC	CASSYRQGFSYEQYF
-	TRBV28	TRBD1	TRBJ2-3	TGTGCCAGCAGTCCCGGACAGGGACGCACAGATACGCAGTATTTT	CASSPGQGRTDTQYF
few	TRBV27	-	TRBJ2-3	TGTGCCAGCAGTCTTAGGGACAGCACAGATACGCAGTATTTT	CASSLRDSTDTQYF
-	TRBV20-1	-	TRBJ2-5	TGCAGTGCTAGAGGAAGCATAGCAGGTTTGGGGGAGACCCTGTACTTC	CSARGSIAGLGETLYF
-	TRBV3-1	TRBD2	TRBJ2-1	TGTGCCAGCAGCCACCGACTAGCGGGTTCGAAGTATGAGCAGTTCTTC	CASSHRLAGSKYEQFF
few	TRBV7-6	-	TRBJ1-1	TGTGCCAGCAGCTTGGGTCCGGGGTCTGAAGCTTTCTTT	CASSLGPGSEAFF
-	TRBV6-1	-	TRBJ2-5	TGTGCCAGCAGTGAAGGGGCGAATGAGCAGTACTTC	CASSEGANEQYF
-	TRBV4-2	-	TRBJ2-1	TGTGCCAGCGGCGGGATGAGCTCCTACAATGAGCAGTTCTTC	CASGGMSSYNEQFF
-	TRBV5-1	-	TRBJ1-6	TGCGCCAGCGCCGCCCGGACGGAGAATTCACCCCTCCACTTT	CASAARTENSPLHF
once	TRBV20-1	TRBD1	TRBJ1-1	TGCAGTGCTGCCGGGGGGACAGCGGCTATGGGTGAAGCTTTCTTT	CSAAGGTAAMGEAFF
-	TRBV12-3/TRBV12-4	TRBD1	TRBJ2-7	TGTGCCAGCAGTCCCAAGGGGACAGGTTACTACGAGCAGTACTTC	CASSPKGTGYYEQYF
few	TRBV4-3	-	TRBJ2-2	TGCGCCAGCAGCCAAGATGGGGGGCGGCCCGGGGAGCTGTTTTTT	CASSQDGGRPGELFF
-	TRBV6-5	TRBD2	TRBJ2-5	TGTGCCAGCAGGTTGACTAGCGGGGTACAAGAGACCCAGTACTTC	CASRLTSGVQETQYF
-	TRBV20-1	TRBD1	TRBJ1-4	TGCAGTGCTGGGGAACTCGGGACAGCTAATGAAAAACTGTTTTTT	CSAGELGTANEKLFF
-	TRBV15	-	TRBJ2-1	TGTGCCACCAGCCCTAGGTCCAATGAGCAGTTCTTC	CATSPRSNEQFF
many	TRBV10-3	-	TRBJ2-1	TGTGCCATCAGGCGGGCGGACCCCTACAATGAGCAGTTCTTC	CAIRRADPYNEQFF
-	TRBV7-9	TRBD1	TRBJ1-1	TGTGCCAGCAGCTTACCCGGACAGGGAGGGAACACTGAAGCTTTCTTT	CASSLPGQGGNTEAFF
-	TRBV28	-	TRBJ2-1	TGTGCCAGCAGTTTATCCCTCGGTGAGCAGTTCTTC	CASSLSLGEQFF
-	TRBV9	-	TRBJ2-7	TGTGCCAGCAGCCCTGGACCCAGCCCCTACGAGCAGTACTTC	CASSPGPSPYEQYF
-	TRBV7-2	TRBD2	TRBJ2-7	TGTGCCAGCAGCTTAGTGGGCGGGAGTTACGACGAGCAGTACTTC	CASSLVGGSYDEQYF
-	TRBV11-1	-	TRBJ2-6	TGTGCCAGCAGCTTAGACCTCGGCGTCTCTGGGGCCAACGTCCTGACTTTC	CASSLDLGVSGANVLTF
-	TRBV28	TRBD2	TRBJ2-1	TGTGCCAGCAGTTTAGTTGGGCGGGAGGGCTCCTACAATGAGCAGTTCTTC	CASSLVGREGSYNEQFF
-	TRBV25-1	TRBD1	TRBJ2-7	TGTGCCAGCAGTGAATCTTTTGTGGCAGGGGGTGCCTACGAGCAGTACTTC	CASSESFVAGGAYEQYF
-	TRBV20-1	TRBD2	TRBJ2-3	TGCAGTGCTAGTTTAAGCGGGGGGTTTGATACGCAGTATTTT	CSASLSGGFDTQYF
-	TRBV4-2	TRBD1	TRBJ2-3	TGTGCCAGCAGACAGGGGGCCTACACAGATACGCAGTATTTT	CASRQGAYTDTQYF
-	TRBV28	TRBD2	TRBJ2-5	TGTGCCAGCAGTTTGTTTCGCCGCGCCGGACTAGCGGGATTCCCCCAACGGGAGACCCAGTACTTC	CASSLFRRAGLAGFPQRETQYF
few	TRBV5-1	TRBD2	TRBJ2-1	TGCGCCAGCAGCTTGCCCGGGAGGGAGCATTTTGAGCAGTTCTTC	CASSLPGREHFEQFF